This TCR beta chain was captured by sequencing in a study of T cells in Graves' hyperthyroidism and ophthalmopathy. This clonotype has more than one count but fewer than ten. Regions amplified from RNA transcripts were the TCR beta CDR3 regions. First-round RT-PCR with HTBI primers amplified the TCR CDR3 region. TCRdb reprocessed the multiplex PCR reads via MiXCR and lists one record per CDR3 protein. The sample records about 300,000 distinct CDR3 sequences, roughly 15% being singletons. PBMCs were derived from around 10 ml fresh peripheral blood. Sequenced: blood. The source is a woman aged 40-49 years with Graves' hyperthyroidism.

CDR3 nucleotide sequence: TGTGCCAGCAGCTTAGTCGATTGGGGGACTTCCTACGAGCAGTACTTC. Protein sequence: CASSLVDWGTSYEQYF. V and J are TRBV7-9 and TRBJ2-7; maybe TRBD2 (6 bases). Germline V gene sequence: CDR1 SEHNR, CDR2 FQNEAQ (reference sequence). This CDR3 region has 16 residues. V lost 1 base and J 1 base, leaving 14 bases between the germline ends. Looking up the rest from reference TRBV7-9 and TRBJ2-7 gives the full variable domain: DTGVSQNPRHKITKRGQNVTFRCDPISEHNRLYWYRQTLGQGPEFLTYFQNEAQLEKSRLLSDRFSAERPKGSFSTLEIQRTEQGDSAMYLCASSLVDWGTSYEQYFGPGTRLTVT.